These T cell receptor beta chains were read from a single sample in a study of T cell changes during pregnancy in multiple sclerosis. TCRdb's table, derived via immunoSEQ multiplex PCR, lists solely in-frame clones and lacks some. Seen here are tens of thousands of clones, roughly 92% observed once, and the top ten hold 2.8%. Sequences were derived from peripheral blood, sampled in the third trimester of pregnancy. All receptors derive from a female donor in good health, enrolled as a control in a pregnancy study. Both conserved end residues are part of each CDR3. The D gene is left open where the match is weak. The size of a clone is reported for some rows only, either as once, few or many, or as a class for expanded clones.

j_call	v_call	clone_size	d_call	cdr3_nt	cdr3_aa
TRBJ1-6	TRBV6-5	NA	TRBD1	TGTGCCAGCAGCCCACTACAGGGGGCTAATTCACCCCTCCACTTT	CASSPLQGANSPLHF
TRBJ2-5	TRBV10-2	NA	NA	TGCGCCAGCAGTGAGTCGGAGTACGGGGGAGAGACCCAGTACTTC	CASSESEYGGETQYF
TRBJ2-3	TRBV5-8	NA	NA	TGTGCCAGCAGCTTGATCACTGCGGCGCGGGCAACTAGCACAGATACGCAGTATTTT	CASSLITAARATSTDTQYF
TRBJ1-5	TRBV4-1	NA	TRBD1	TGCGCCAGCAGCCAGGCGACAGGGCTCCTGAATCAGCCCCAGCATTTT	CASSQATGLLNQPQHF
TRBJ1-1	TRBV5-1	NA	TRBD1	TGCGCCAGCAGCTCCTCGCCGGGACAGGGGACTGAAGCTTTCTTT	CASSSSPGQGTEAFF
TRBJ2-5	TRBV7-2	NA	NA	TGTGCCAGCAGCTTAGTCAGGGCATACCAAGAGACCCAGTACTTC	CASSLVRAYQETQYF
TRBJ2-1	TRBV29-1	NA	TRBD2	TGCAGCGTTTCCAGACTAGCGGGGATCCATTACAATGAGCAGTTCTTC	CSVSRLAGIHYNEQFF
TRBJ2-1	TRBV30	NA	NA	TGTGCCTGGAGTTTTTTCGGCGGCTTCCCTTACAATGAGCAGTTCTTC	CAWSFFGGFPYNEQFF
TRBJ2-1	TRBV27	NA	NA	TGTGCCAGCAGTTTATCGGGGGGGGGCATTAATGAGCAGTTCTTC	CASSLSGGGINEQFF
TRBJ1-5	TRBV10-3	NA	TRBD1	TGTGCCATCAGCATTCAACAGGGGGCCTATAGCAATCAGCCCCAGCATTTT	CAISIQQGAYSNQPQHF
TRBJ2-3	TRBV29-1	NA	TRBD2	TGCAGCGGGGGACTAGCGGGAGGGTTGGATACGCAGTATTTT	CSGGLAGGLDTQYF
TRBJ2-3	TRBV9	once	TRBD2	TGTGCCAGCAGCGTAGGTACGGGAGGGACAGATACGCAGTATTTT	CASSVGTGGTDTQYF
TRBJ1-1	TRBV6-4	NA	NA	TGTGCCAGCAGGGGCATCCGGAACACTGAAGCTTTCTTT	CASRGIRNTEAFF
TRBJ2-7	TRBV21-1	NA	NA	TGTGCCAGCAGCCCTAGGAGACTCCCCCACGAGCAGTACTTC	CASSPRRLPHEQYF
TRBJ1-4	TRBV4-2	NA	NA	TGTGCCAGCAGCCAATCGGGGGAAAAACTGTTTTTT	CASSQSGEKLFF
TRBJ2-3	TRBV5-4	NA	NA	TGTGCCAGCAGATACCGACAGGCTACAGATACGCAGTATTTT	CASRYRQATDTQYF
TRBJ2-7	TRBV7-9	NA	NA	TGTGCCAGCAGCTTAATCCCAGGGAACGACGAGCAGTACTTC	CASSLIPGNDEQYF
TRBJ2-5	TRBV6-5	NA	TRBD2	TGTGCCAGCAGTTACAGCTGGGGGGGACAAGAGACCCAGTACTTC	CASSYSWGGQETQYF
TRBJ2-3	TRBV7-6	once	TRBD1	TGTGCCAGCAGTTGGACAGGGGGCTTTGCAGATACGCAGTATTTT	CASSWTGGFADTQYF
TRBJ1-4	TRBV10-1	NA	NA	TGCGCCAGTGTCGTTCGAGGGGAAAAACTGTTTTTT	CASVVRGEKLFF
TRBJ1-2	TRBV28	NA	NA	TGTGCCAGCAACTCCGTCGGGGGGGCGGGGGGCTACACCTTC	CASNSVGGAGGYTF
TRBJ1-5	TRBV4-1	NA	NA	TGCGCCAGCAGCCAAATTGGACAGCCAAAGCCCCAGCATTTT	CASSQIGQPKPQHF
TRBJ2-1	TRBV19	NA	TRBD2	TGTGCCAGTAGTCCCAGGGCGGGAGGGCGAGGTGAGCAGTTCTTC	CASSPRAGGRGEQFF
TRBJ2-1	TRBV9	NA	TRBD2	TGTGCCAGCAGCCCGTTCGGGAACACGGGGGGTCACAATGAGCAGTTCTTC	CASSPFGNTGGHNEQFF
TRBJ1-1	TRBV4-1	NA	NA	TGCGCCAGCAGCCAGTCAGGGGTCGAAGCTTTCTTT	CASSQSGVEAFF
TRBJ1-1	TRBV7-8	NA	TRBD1	TGTGCCAGCAGCTTACCGGGACAGGGGCCTGAAGCTTTCTTT	CASSLPGQGPEAFF
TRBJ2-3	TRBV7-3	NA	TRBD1	TGTGCCAGCAGCTCTGGACAGGGGATAACTAGCACAGATACGCAGTATTTT	CASSSGQGITSTDTQYF
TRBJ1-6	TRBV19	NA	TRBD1	TGTGCCAGTCAGACAGGGGGGACCCTCCACTTT	CASQTGGTLHF
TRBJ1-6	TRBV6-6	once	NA	TGTGCCAGCAGACAGGGAATGAATAATTCACCCCTCCACTTT	CASRQGMNNSPLHF
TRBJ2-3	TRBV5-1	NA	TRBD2	TGCGCCAGCAGCCATGGACTAGCGGACACAGATACGCAGTATTTT	CASSHGLADTDTQYF
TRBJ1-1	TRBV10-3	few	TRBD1	TGTGCCATCAGTAACATGACAGGGGGGGACACTGAAGCTTTCTTT	CAISNMTGGDTEAFF
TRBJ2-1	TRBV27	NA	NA	TGTGCCAGCAGTTTCGTTGCGGGCTCCTACAATGAGCAGTTCTTC	CASSFVAGSYNEQFF
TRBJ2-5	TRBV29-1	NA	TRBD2	TGCAGCGTTGCTCTAGCGGGAGGGCCGAGGGAAGAGACCCAGTACTTC	CSVALAGGPREETQYF
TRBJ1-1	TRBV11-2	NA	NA	TGTGCCAGCAGCTTGAGTCATGGGGGGGGGACTTTCTTT	CASSLSHGGGTFF
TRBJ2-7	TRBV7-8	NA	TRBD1	TGTGCCAGCAGCATCTCTCGGACAGGGAGCTCCTACGAGCAGTACTTC	CASSISRTGSSYEQYF
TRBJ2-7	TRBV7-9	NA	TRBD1	TGTGCCAGCAGCTCGGGACAGATCTACGAGCAGTACTTC	CASSSGQIYEQYF
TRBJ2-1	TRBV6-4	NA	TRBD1	TGTGCCAGCAGTGTCTCCGGGACAGGCGACTACAATGAGCAGTTCTTC	CASSVSGTGDYNEQFF
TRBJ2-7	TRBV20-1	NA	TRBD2	TGCAGTGGGCTAGCGGTCTACGAGCAGTACTTC	CSGLAVYEQYF
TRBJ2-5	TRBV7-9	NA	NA	TGTGCCAGTCCTTCTCCAGGGGAGACCCAGTACTTC	CASPSPGETQYF
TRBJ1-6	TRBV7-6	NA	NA	TGTGCCAGCAGCTTAGCTCAGGGAAGTTCACCCCTCCACTTT	CASSLAQGSSPLHF
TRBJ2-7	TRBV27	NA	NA	TGTGCCAGCAGTTTATTCGCCCTCGGGACTGGCTACGAGCAGTACTTC	CASSLFALGTGYEQYF
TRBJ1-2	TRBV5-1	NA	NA	TGCGCCAGCAGCTTGGACCCGGGACAAGACTATGGCTACACCTTC	CASSLDPGQDYGYTF
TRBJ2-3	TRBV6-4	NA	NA	TGTGCCAGCAGTGTGGGTGCGGGCAGCACAGATACGCAGTATTTT	CASSVGAGSTDTQYF
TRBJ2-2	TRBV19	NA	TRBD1	TGTGCCAGTAGCCACAGGGGTGGGGAGCTGTTTTTT	CASSHRGGELFF
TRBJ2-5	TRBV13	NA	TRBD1	TGTGCCAGCAGCCAACAGGGGGGACCACAAGAGACCCAGTACTTC	CASSQQGGPQETQYF
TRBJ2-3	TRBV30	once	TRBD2	TGTGCCTGGAGTGTAGGTCTAGCGGGGACAGATACGCAGTATTTT	CAWSVGLAGTDTQYF
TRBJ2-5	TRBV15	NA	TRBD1	TGTGCCACCAGCAGGGCACAGGGGGCGGAGACCCAGTACTTC	CATSRAQGAETQYF
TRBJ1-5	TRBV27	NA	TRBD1	TGTGCCAGCAGTCATGACAGGGGACAGCCCCAGCATTTT	CASSHDRGQPQHF
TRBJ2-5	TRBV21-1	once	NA	TGTGCCAGCAGCAAAGTCTGCCTAGCGGGGGGCGGACAAGAGACCCAGTACTTC	CASSKVCLAGGGQETQYF
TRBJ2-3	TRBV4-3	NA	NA	TGCGCCAGCAGCCGGTCCACAGGGCCAGATACGCAGTATTTT	CASSRSTGPDTQYF
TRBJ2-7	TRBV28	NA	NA	TGTGCCAGCAGCTCCCCGAGCGTCTCCTACGAGCAGTACTTC	CASSSPSVSYEQYF